This is a list of T cell receptor beta chains from one sample in a study of cytomegalovirus exposure and HLA in healthy donors. Assay used: immunoSEQ multiplex PCR; TCRdb lists only in-frame clones, some missing. The sample carries fewer than 150,000 clones, around 87% recorded once. The sample was PBMCs. The source of these receptors is a young man in good health and CMV-seropositive. CDR3s leave out the opening cysteine and the closing phenylalanine or tryptophan. Each record gives: J gene, V gene, CDR3 protein.

j_call: TRBJ2-1; v_call: TRBV9; cdr3_aa: ASSVLSTSGRLYNEQF
j_call: TRBJ2-3; v_call: TRBV6-4; cdr3_aa: ASSDSGGGTDTQY
j_call: TRBJ1-4; v_call: TRBV6-5; cdr3_aa: ASSHRGVNEKLF
j_call: TRBJ2-1; v_call: TRBV11-2; cdr3_aa: ASSYSGGNVLEQF
j_call: TRBJ1-5; v_call: TRBV11-2; cdr3_aa: ASSQGGSNQPQH
j_call: TRBJ1-1; v_call: TRBV7-9; cdr3_aa: ASSRKTGTDTEAF
j_call: TRBJ1-5; v_call: TRBV6-5; cdr3_aa: ASSLTGLGNQPQH
j_call: TRBJ1-4; v_call: TRBV29-1; cdr3_aa: SVEPRGPGEKLF
j_call: TRBJ2-7; v_call: TRBV5-1; cdr3_aa: ASSLTGQGYEQY
j_call: TRBJ2-5; v_call: TRBV19; cdr3_aa: ASSRRTGSEETQY
j_call: TRBJ1-5; v_call: TRBV28; cdr3_aa: ASEDSNQPQH
j_call: TRBJ2-7; v_call: TRBV5-4; cdr3_aa: ASSLQQGSSYEQY
j_call: TRBJ2-3; v_call: TRBV27; cdr3_aa: ASSLGGGTGGTDTQY
j_call: TRBJ2-1; v_call: TRBV10-2; cdr3_aa: ASRLAVHNEQF
j_call: TRBJ2-5; v_call: TRBV5-4; cdr3_aa: ASSLAGGIPQETQY
j_call: TRBJ2-5; v_call: TRBV25-1; cdr3_aa: ASSESTSGREQETQY
j_call: TRBJ2-3; v_call: TRBV5-8; cdr3_aa: ASSLRGQITDTQY
j_call: TRBJ2-3; v_call: TRBV4-2; cdr3_aa: ASSLTVGGSTDTQY
j_call: TRBJ1-6; v_call: TRBV27; cdr3_aa: ASSFLSGGDGSPLH
j_call: TRBJ2-2; v_call: TRBV6-1; cdr3_aa: ASKSRGGSGELF
j_call: TRBJ2-1; v_call: TRBV5-4; cdr3_aa: ASSLPGQVMREQF
j_call: TRBJ1-6; v_call: TRBV6-1; cdr3_aa: ASRTTGLGSPLH
j_call: TRBJ2-7; v_call: TRBV30; cdr3_aa: AWTRKDRGSGEQY
j_call: TRBJ2-6; v_call: TRBV11-2; cdr3_aa: ASRNPGHRGANVLT
j_call: TRBJ2-1; v_call: TRBV7-3; cdr3_aa: ASSILAGEYNEQF
j_call: TRBJ1-2; v_call: TRBV5-1; cdr3_aa: ASSSSPGTGGLPYGYT
j_call: TRBJ1-2; v_call: TRBV6-1; cdr3_aa: ASSGGQGLKGGESYGYT
j_call: TRBJ2-7; v_call: TRBV27; cdr3_aa: ASSLLRGSEQY
j_call: TRBJ2-7; v_call: TRBV6-4; cdr3_aa: ASRLRFQVPVYEQY
j_call: TRBJ2-6; v_call: TRBV4-1; cdr3_aa: ASSQAAGGSGANVLT
j_call: TRBJ2-3; v_call: TRBV7-3; cdr3_aa: ASSPGQSQTQY
j_call: TRBJ2-4; v_call: TRBV15; cdr3_aa: ATSREVSGRARNIQY
j_call: TRBJ2-3; v_call: TRBV19; cdr3_aa: ASSPGQGTDTQY
j_call: TRBJ2-1; v_call: TRBV27; cdr3_aa: ASSPFRDRVEYNEQF
j_call: TRBJ2-5; v_call: TRBV12-5; cdr3_aa: ASGLGGEETQY
j_call: TRBJ2-1; v_call: TRBV7-3; cdr3_aa: ASSPTRARSYNEQF
j_call: TRBJ2-7; v_call: TRBV4-2; cdr3_aa: ASSQDGPGQTYEQY
j_call: TRBJ2-3; v_call: TRBV13; cdr3_aa: ASSLTGRLTDTQY
j_call: TRBJ2-3; v_call: TRBV5-1; cdr3_aa: ASSSRGSGGTDTQY
j_call: TRBJ2-7; v_call: TRBV9; cdr3_aa: ASSAGTGHFAEQY
j_call: TRBJ2-3; v_call: TRBV27; cdr3_aa: ASMLQGTGRTDTQY
j_call: TRBJ2-7; v_call: TRBV5-6; cdr3_aa: ASSPGIGSEQY
j_call: TRBJ2-3; v_call: TRBV14; cdr3_aa: ATSAGQTSGGAQYRTDTQY
j_call: TRBJ2-5; v_call: TRBV9; cdr3_aa: ASSVLSGGMETQY
j_call: TRBJ1-3; v_call: TRBV18; cdr3_aa: ASSPLSATGSGNTIY
j_call: TRBJ2-5; v_call: TRBV27; cdr3_aa: ASSLVQGNQETQY
j_call: TRBJ1-5; v_call: TRBV29-1; cdr3_aa: SVIHRENQPQH
j_call: TRBJ1-4; v_call: TRBV2; cdr3_aa: ASSGQSRGEKLF
j_call: TRBJ2-4; v_call: TRBV18; cdr3_aa: ASSPFTALAKNIQY
j_call: TRBJ1-2; v_call: TRBV30; cdr3_aa: AWTHPRAGGYT